This passage covers 4 T cell receptor beta chains from one sample sequenced in a study of beta chain features in type 1 diabetes. Investigators reverse transcribed all isolated RNA, so they sequenced expressed TCRB transcripts. Libraries were prepared by immunoSEQ multiplex PCR; TCRdb keeps only in-frame clonotypes and omits some of them. In the table there are about 150,000 clones, roughly 9.1% of which are singletons. Material for sequencing was central memory CD4+ T cells from blood. The receptors were sampled from a woman aged 18-29 years in good health.

V gene TRBV19 combines with J gene TRBJ1-5, with a weak D call TRBD1 (5 bases). The CDR3 contains 12 residues. Germline CDR1 and CDR2: LNHDA and SQIVND (reference sequence). V gave up 7 bases and J gave up 7 bases, with 11 bases separating them. The CDR3 coding sequence is TGTGCCAGTAAAAGCGGGGACCAGCCCCAGCATTTT. Its protein is CASKSGDQPQHF.

This clone was found a few times. V is TRBV29-1 and J is TRBJ2-1, with D possibly matching TRBD1 (5 bases). Trimming left V 4 bases short and J 5 bases short, with 12 bases between. The CDR3 is made up of 13 amino acids. Germline-derived CDR1 and CDR2 are SQVTM and ANQGSEA. The CDR3 region is CSVVSDSNNEQFF. CDR3 in DNA: TGCAGCGTTGTATCCGACAGCAACAATGAGCAGTTCTTC.

The CDR3 DNA is TGCGCCAGCAGCCAAGGGTCCGGGCCTGGGGGGGCTGAAGCTTTCTTT. This encodes CASSQGSGPGGAEAFF. This chain uses TRBV4-1 with TRBJ1-1, with D tentatively TRBD1 (5 bases). The CDR3 is made up of 16 amino acids. V lost 1 base to trimming and J lost 6 bases, with 18 bases between them. Germline-derived CDR1 and CDR2 are MGHRA and YSYEKL.

The rearrangement uses TRBV29-1 and TRBJ1-1, with no clear D. Germline V gene lookup returns CDR1 SQVTM and CDR2 ANQGSEA. The CDR3 spans 14 residues. The V end was cut by 6 bases, the J end by 1 base, with 15 bases between. The CDR3 here is CSVRSLPTNTEAFF. In DNA form, the CDR3 reads TGCAGCGTACGGAGTTTACCGACGAACACTGAAGCTTTCTTT.